This T cell receptor beta chain was obtained from a study of blood T cell repertoires in COVID-19. J gave up 0 bases and V 1 base, and 1 base lay outside the gene matches. This CDR3 spans 16 amino acids. Germline CDR1 and CDR2: SGHVS and FQNEAQ. Profiling relied on immunoSEQ multiplex PCR, and the TCRdb table lists in-frame clones only, not all of them. This table has some 70,000 clones, approximately 90% appearing once. This chain uses TRBV7-8 with TRBJ1-3; 9 positions match TRBD1. This receptor was identified in a human donor in a cohort sampled during active COVID-19. The sequenced sample consisted of peripheral blood. The CDR3 loop reads CASSLGDRVSGNTIYF. The CDR3, as DNA: TGTGCCAGCAGCTTAGGGGACAGGGTCTCTGGAAACACCATATATTTT.